Presented here are 21 T cell receptor beta chains from one specimen sequenced in a study of monozygotic twins with inflammatory bowel disease. TCRdb reprocessed the 5' RACE reads and stores each CDR3 protein as one record, lacking DNA. The sample holds about 110,000 distinct CDR3 sequences. The sample consisted of blood. All receptors come from a human donor with ulcerative colitis or Crohn's disease, or a healthy co-twin of an affected twin (not recorded which).

CDR3 sequence reads: CASSRTGEQETQYF. The J gene is TRBJ2-5, the V gene TRBV5-1; with no DNA, the TCRdb D assignment of TRBD1 cannot be verified. The CDR3 runs to 14 residues. CDR1 is SGHRS and CDR2 is YFSETQ in the germline V gene. The full variable domain, completed using reference TRBV5-1 and TRBJ2-5, is KAGVTQTPRYLIKTRGQQVTLSCSPISGHRSVSWYQQTPGQGLQFLFEYFSETQRNKGNFPGRFSGRQFSNSRSEMNVSTLELGDSALYLCASSRTGEQETQYFGPGTRLLVL.

The V call is TRBV28, the J call TRBJ1-5; TCRdb indicates TRBD1, and absent DNA this call remains unverified. The CDR3 loop spans 16 amino acids. Per germline, CDR1 MDHEN and CDR2 SYDVKM. This chain's CDR3 is CASSLGSGVDNQPQHF.

V usage is TRBV27 and J usage is TRBJ1-1. Looked up from germline, CDR1 is MNHEY and CDR2 is SMNVEV (reference sequence). The CDR3 has 14 residues. CDR3 sequence reads: CASSTQDRNTEAFF.

This rearrangement joins TRBV20-1 to TRBJ1-1; TCRdb lists TRBD1, though no DNA is available to test this call. This CDR3 region has 15 residues. Looked up from germline, CDR1 is DFQATT and CDR2 is SNEGSKA (reference sequence). This CDR3 reads CSARGGGAPGFRAFF.

This chain uses TRBV7-7 with TRBJ2-5; without DNA, the TCRdb call of TRBD1 cannot be checked. CDR1 and CDR2 (germline): SSHAT, FNYEAQ (reference sequence). This CDR3 comprises 17 residues. CDR3 in amino acids: CASSPLDSGAGVETQYF.

The V and J genes are TRBV28 and TRBJ1-1. Germline CDR1 is MDHEN and CDR2 is SYDVKM. This CDR3 contains 12 residues. CDR3 region: CASSIIETEAFF.

V gene TRBV6-4 combines with J gene TRBJ2-1; the D gene TCRdb calls, TRBD1, cannot be checked with no DNA. The CDR3 is made up of 15 amino acids. Germline V lookup: CDR1 MRHNA, CDR2 SNTAGT. CDR3: CASSKTGTGGAEQFF.

This sequence joins TRBV12-3 or TRBV12-4 and TRBJ1-1; TCRdb outputs TRBD1, but without DNA this stays unchecked. This CDR3 comprises 14 residues. CDR3 sequence reads: CASSTSDRGTEAFF.

The CDR3 protein is CSATHEAWADEQYF. This chain joins TRBV20-1 and TRBJ2-7; the TCRdb call, TRBD1, lacks DNA for checking. The CDR3 consists of 14 residues. Germline V lookup: CDR1 DFQATT, CDR2 SNEGSKA (reference sequence).

The chain recombines TRBV24-1 with TRBJ2-1; TCRdb outputs TRBD2, but without DNA this stays unchecked. Per the germline V gene, CDR1 is KGHDR and CDR2 is SFDVKD. This CDR3 comprises 14 residues. CDR3 region: CATSGGGLYNEQFF.

This sequence joins TRBV6-1 and TRBJ1-5; as DNA is missing, the TRBD1 call by TCRdb cannot be tested. Germline loops: CDR1 MNHNS, CDR2 SASEGT. The length of the CDR3 is 15 residues. CDR3 residues: CASSAGRANNQPQHF.

The V and J genes are TRBV7-2 and TRBJ2-3. Looked up from germline, CDR1 is SGHTA and CDR2 is FQGNSA. The CDR3 contains 17 residues. The CDR3 sequence: CASSLALGKTSTDTQYF.

CDR3: CASSPSTGNSYNEQFF. The V gene is TRBV5-5, the J gene TRBJ2-1; no DNA is available, so the TRBD1 call from TCRdb remains unchecked. CDR1 is SGHKS and CDR2 is YYEKEE in the germline V gene (reference sequence). This CDR3 comprises 16 residues.

The chain carries TRBV11-2 and TRBJ2-1; checking the TCRdb D call of TRBD2 is not possible without DNA. The CDR3 is 16 amino acids. Germline CDR1 reads SGHAT; CDR2 reads FQNNGV. CDR3 residues: CASSKSGTSGWNEQFF.

This sequence joins TRBV20-1 and TRBJ1-1; the D call from TCRdb, TRBD1, cannot be confirmed without DNA. CDR1 and CDR2 from the germline V gene are DFQATT and SNEGSKA (reference sequence). This CDR3 spans 12 amino acids. This chain's CDR3 is CSATPGNTEAFF.

V usage is TRBV5-1 and J usage is TRBJ1-4; TCRdb names TRBD1, which stays unverified in the absence of DNA. CDR1 and CDR2 from the germline V gene are SGHRS and YFSETQ. The CDR3 is made up of 16 amino acids. CDR3 residues: CASSSDGQGANEKLFF.

J is TRBJ2-1 and V is TRBV5-1; no DNA is available, so the TRBD1 call from TCRdb remains unchecked. The germline CDR1 and CDR2 sequences are SGHRS and YFSETQ. The length of the CDR3 is 13 residues. Here the CDR3 reads CASSSLGGNEQFF.

The genes are TRBV5-1 and TRBJ2-5; TCRdb gives TRBD1 as the D gene, but with no DNA this cannot be confirmed. The CDR3 length is 14 residues. Germline assignment: CDR1 SGHRS and CDR2 YFSETQ. CDR3 protein: CASSVTGGSETQYF.

This chain links TRBV19 with TRBJ1-6; the D call from TCRdb, TRBD1, cannot be confirmed without DNA. Germline V CDR1 and CDR2: LNHDA, SQIVND (reference sequence). This CDR3 contains 16 residues. CDR3 amino acids: CASTPYPGMGDSPLHF.

The chain couples TRBV5-1 to TRBJ1-2. The CDR3 covers 12 residues. Germline V gene data show CDR1 as SGHRS and CDR2 as YFSETQ. CDR3 loop: CASSSAFYGYTF.

V is TRBV7-3 and J is TRBJ2-1; TCRdb indicates TRBD1, and absent DNA this call remains unverified. Germline CDR1 SGHTA, CDR2 FQGTGA. This CDR3 is 16 amino acids long. CDR3 sequence: CASSLSRETGYNEQFF. Full variable domain (remainder filled in from reference TRBV7-3 and TRBJ2-1): GAGVSQTPSNKVTEKGKYVELRCDPISGHTALYWYRQSLGQGPEFLIYFQGTGAADDSGLPNDRFFAVRPEGSVSTLKIQRTERGDSAVYLCASSLSRETGYNEQFFGPGTRLTVL.